Each of the 10 T cell receptor beta chains below was sequenced from the same sample in a study of early T cells in non-severe SARS-CoV-2 infection. TCRdb reprocessed the 5' RACE reads via MiXCR and lists one record per CDR3 protein. The data show 30,000 or so distinct CDR3 sequences, approximately 7% seen once. Sequenced material: whole blood. The receptors originated from an adult who was a healthcare worker with PCR-confirmed SARS-CoV-2 infection or an uninfected control (not recorded which).

This clonotype was seen a handful of times. It may be a read error: a sequence one base away is much more abundant. V and J are TRBV19 and TRBJ2-1; D is possibly TRBD1 (5 bases). The CDR3 is made up of 16 amino acids. Between the trimmed V and J ends, which lost 5 bases and 4 bases, there was a span of 18 bases. The V gene's germline CDR1 is LNHDA and CDR2 SQIVND (reference sequence). In nucleotides, the CDR3 is TGTGCCAGTAGTGCGGAACCTGGGGCAGGGTACAATGAGCAGTTCTTC. As protein: CASSAEPGAGYNEQFF.

This clonotype appeared many times. The rearrangement links TRBV11-2 to TRBJ2-3, with 9 bases lining up with TRBD2. The ends lost 3 bases at V and 5 bases at J; junction bases unmatched: 3. Germline lookup yields CDR1 SGHAT and CDR2 FQNNGV. The length of the CDR3 is 14 residues. In DNA form, the CDR3 reads TGTGCCAGCAGCTTTAGCGGGAGCGAAGATACGCAGTATTTT. Its protein is CASSFSGSEDTQYF. Based on the CDR3 plus reference TRBV11-2 and TRBJ2-3, the full variable domain is EAGVAQSPRYKIIEKRQSVAFWCNPISGHATLYWYQQILGQGPKLLIQFQNNGVVDDSQLPKDRFSAERLKGVDSTLKIQPAKLEDSAVYLCASSFSGSEDTQYFGPGTRLTVL.

The chain is built from TRBV6-6 and TRBJ2-3; 9 nucleotides line up with TRBD2. The CDR3 runs 16 residues. Trimming at V came to 0 bases and at J to 6 bases, leaving 7 bases not matched to a gene. Germline-derived CDR1 and CDR2 are MNHNY and SVGAGI (reference sequence). Here the CDR3 DNA reads TGTGCCAGCAGTTACTCTGGCGGGAGGGCAGTGGATACGCAGTATTTT. Its protein product is CASSYSGGRAVDTQYF.

This clonotype was picked up many times. J is TRBJ1-1 and V is TRBV3-1, with D unclear. CDR3 length equals 12 residues. Between the trimmed V and J ends, which lost 1 base and 4 bases, there was a span of 4 bases. Per germline, CDR1 LGHDT and CDR2 YNNKEL (reference sequence). DNA for the CDR3: TGTGCCAGCAGCCAAGGGGTCACTGAAGCTTTCTTT. It specifies CASSQGVTEAFF.

This clonotype was recorded at least ten times. This chain joins TRBV11-2 and TRBJ2-5; 10 nucleotides match TRBD2. The ends lost 2 bases at V and 5 bases at J; junction bases unmatched: 2. Germline CDR1 SGHAT, CDR2 FQNNGV. The CDR3 consists of 14 residues. The CDR3: CASSLMTSGETQYF. The CDR3 DNA reads as TGTGCCAGCAGCTTAATGACTAGCGGGGAGACCCAGTACTTC.

Ten or more counts support this clonotype. The chain carries TRBV28 and TRBJ2-7, with D perhaps matching TRBD1 or TRBD2 (7 bases each). CDR3 length equals 15 residues. The germline V gene encodes CDR1 MDHEN and CDR2 SYDVKM. The V end lost 5 bases, the J end lost 6 bases, and 20 bases lay between the germline ends. The DNA for the CDR3 is TGTGCCAGCAGTCCCTCCAGGGGGGGCGCGTTCGAGCAGTACTTC. Its translation is CASSPSRGGAFEQYF.

This clonotype was picked up many times. This sequence joins TRBV19 and TRBJ2-6; tentative D call: TRBD1 (6 bases). The germline V and J ends were trimmed by 3 bases and 0 bases, with 15 bases remaining between them. This CDR3 is built from 18 residues. Germline CDR1 LNHDA, CDR2 SQIVND (reference sequence). Here the CDR3 DNA reads TGTGCCAGTAGTATCCGGACAGACATCGTCTCTGGGGCCAACGTCCTGACTTTC. Its protein product is CASSIRTDIVSGANVLTF. Drawing the rest from reference TRBV19 and TRBJ2-6, the complete variable domain is DGGITQSPKYLFRKEGQNVTLSCEQNLNHDAMYWYRQDPGQGLRLIYYSQIVNDFQKGDIAEGYSVSREKKESFPLTVTSAQKNPTAFYLCASSIRTDIVSGANVLTFGAGSRLTVL.

This clonotype was picked up many times. The gene calls are TRBV19 and TRBJ2-4; 11 nucleotides agree with TRBD1. The length of the CDR3 is 12 residues. The germline V gene has CDR1 LNHDA and CDR2 SQIVND (reference sequence). The junction had 7 bases not matched to a gene; V was cut back by 11 bases and J by 10 bases. The chain's CDR3 is CAAAGTGGIQYF. CDR3 DNA sequence: TGTGCCGCTGCCGGGACAGGGGGAATTCAGTACTTC.

This clonotype was picked up a small number of times. The chain has TRBV29-1 and TRBJ2-5; D unresolved. Germline V gene lookup returns CDR1 SQVTM and CDR2 ANQGSEA. The CDR3 is 10 amino acids. V lost 6 bases and J 4 bases, leaving 6 bases between the germline ends. This CDR3 is CSVRRETQYF. The CDR3 coding sequence is TGCAGCGTCCGTCGAGAGACCCAGTACTTC.

The V gene is TRBV6-5, the J gene TRBJ2-1; TRBD2 might be the D (6 bases). The CDR3 is made up of 15 amino acids. V lost 2 bases and J lost 2, with 10 bases in between. CDR1 and CDR2 from the germline V gene are MNHEY and SVGAGI. The CDR3 DNA sequence: TGTGCCAGCAGTTACGGGGAGGACGCCTACAATGAGCAGTTCTTC. Encoded protein: CASSYGEDAYNEQFF.